The clone carrying this T cell receptor beta chain was observed a handful of times. Its target is not known. This sample stems from a study of OX40 agonist ivuxolimab in advanced cancers. General observations from the study: Also showing low normalized T-cell clonal expansion were some of the nonresponders.

This table comes from immunoSEQ multiplex PCR, and its TCRdb copy is limited to in-frame clones, with some not included. The sample records tens of thousands of clones, more than 70% being singletons. The sample in question was CD4+ or CD8+ T cells sorted from blood, obtained in a trial of the OX40 agonist ivuxolimab. This TCR came from an adult with an advanced solid tumor such as melanoma, head and neck, liver or kidney cancer.

The CDR3 DNA reads TGTGCCAGCAGTGGCGTGTGGAGCGGCATTCAGTACTTC. Protein: CASSGVWSGIQYF. This rearrangement joins TRBV6-6 to TRBJ2-4; D is perhaps TRBD2 (5 bases). In germline, CDR1 is MNHNY, CDR2 SVGAGI (reference sequence). Trimming cost V 5 bases and J 9 bases, with 14 bases left between them. This CDR3 comprises 13 residues.